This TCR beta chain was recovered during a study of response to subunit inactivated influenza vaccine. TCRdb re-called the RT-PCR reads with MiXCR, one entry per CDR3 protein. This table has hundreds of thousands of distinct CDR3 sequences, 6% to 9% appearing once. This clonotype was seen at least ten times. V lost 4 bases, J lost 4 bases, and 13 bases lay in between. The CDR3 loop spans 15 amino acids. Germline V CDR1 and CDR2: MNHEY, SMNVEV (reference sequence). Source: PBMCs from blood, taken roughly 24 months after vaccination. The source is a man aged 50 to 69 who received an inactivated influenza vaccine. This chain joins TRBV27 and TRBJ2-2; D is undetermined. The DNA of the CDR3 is TGTGCCAGCAGTTCTCCCCCTTCCGGCACCGGGGAGCTGTTTTTT. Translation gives CASSSPPSGTGELFF.